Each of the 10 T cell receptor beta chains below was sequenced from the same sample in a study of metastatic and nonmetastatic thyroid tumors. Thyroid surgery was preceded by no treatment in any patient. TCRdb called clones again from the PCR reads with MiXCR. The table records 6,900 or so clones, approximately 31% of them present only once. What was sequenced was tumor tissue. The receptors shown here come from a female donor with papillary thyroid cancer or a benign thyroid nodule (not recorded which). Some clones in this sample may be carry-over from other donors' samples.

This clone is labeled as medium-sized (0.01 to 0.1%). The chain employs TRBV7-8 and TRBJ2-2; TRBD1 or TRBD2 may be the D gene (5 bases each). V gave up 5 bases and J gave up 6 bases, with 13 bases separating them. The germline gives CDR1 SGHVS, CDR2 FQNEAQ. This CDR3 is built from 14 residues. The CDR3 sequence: CASSPVRGAGELFF. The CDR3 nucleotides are TGTGCCAGCAGCCCAGTGAGGGGCGCCGGGGAGCTGTTTTTT.

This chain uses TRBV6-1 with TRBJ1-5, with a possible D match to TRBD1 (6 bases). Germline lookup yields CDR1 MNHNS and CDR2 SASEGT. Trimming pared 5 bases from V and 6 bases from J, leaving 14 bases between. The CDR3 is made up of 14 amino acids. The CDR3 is CASSWDNGAQPQHF. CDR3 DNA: TGTGCCAGCAGTTGGGACAATGGAGCTCAGCCCCAGCATTTT.

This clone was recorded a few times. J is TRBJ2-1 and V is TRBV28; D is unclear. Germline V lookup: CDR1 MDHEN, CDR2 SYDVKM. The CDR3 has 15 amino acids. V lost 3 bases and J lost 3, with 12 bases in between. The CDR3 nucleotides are TGTGCCAGCAGTTTGGCGCTAGGGAACTACAATGAGCAGTTCTTC. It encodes CASSLALGNYNEQFF.

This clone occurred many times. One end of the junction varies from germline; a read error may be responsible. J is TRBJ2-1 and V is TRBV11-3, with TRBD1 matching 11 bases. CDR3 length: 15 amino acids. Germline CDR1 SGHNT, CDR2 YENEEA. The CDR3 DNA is TGTGCCAGCAGCGGGGGGACAGGGGGATCGAATGAGCAGCTCTTC. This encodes CASSGGTGGSNEQLF.

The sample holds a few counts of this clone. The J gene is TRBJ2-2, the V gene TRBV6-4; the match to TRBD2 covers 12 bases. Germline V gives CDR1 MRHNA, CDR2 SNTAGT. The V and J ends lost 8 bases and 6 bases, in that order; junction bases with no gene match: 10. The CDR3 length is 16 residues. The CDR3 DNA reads TGTGCCAGCCACCGAACTCGACTAGCGGGGGCCGGGGAGCTGTTTTTT. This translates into CASHRTRLAGAGELFF.

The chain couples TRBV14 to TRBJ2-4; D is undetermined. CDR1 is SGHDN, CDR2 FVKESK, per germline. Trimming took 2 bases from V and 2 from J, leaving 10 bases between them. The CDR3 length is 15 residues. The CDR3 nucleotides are TGTGCCAGCAGCCAATGCCGTCTATCCAAAAACATTCAGTACTTC. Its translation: CASSQCRLSKNIQYF.

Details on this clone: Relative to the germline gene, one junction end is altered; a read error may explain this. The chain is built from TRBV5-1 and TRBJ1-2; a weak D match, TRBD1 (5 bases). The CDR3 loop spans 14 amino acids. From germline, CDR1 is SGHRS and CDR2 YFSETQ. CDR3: CASSLGVDNYGYTF. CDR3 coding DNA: TGTGCCAGCAGCTTGGGGGTGGATAACTATGGCTACACCTTC. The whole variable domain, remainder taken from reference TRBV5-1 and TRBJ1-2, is KAGVTQTPRYLIKTRGQQVTLSCSPISGHRSVSWYQQTPGQGLQFLFEYFSETQRNKGNFPGRFSGRQFSNSRSEMNVSTLELGDSALYLCASSLGVDNYGYTFGSGTRLTVV.

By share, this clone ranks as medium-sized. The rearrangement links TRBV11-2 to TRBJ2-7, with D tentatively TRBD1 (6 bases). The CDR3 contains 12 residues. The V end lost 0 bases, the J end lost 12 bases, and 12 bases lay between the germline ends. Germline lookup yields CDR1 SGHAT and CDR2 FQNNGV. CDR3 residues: CASSLDLGTLYF. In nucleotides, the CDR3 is TGTGCCAGCAGCTTAGATCTTGGGACATTGTACTTC.

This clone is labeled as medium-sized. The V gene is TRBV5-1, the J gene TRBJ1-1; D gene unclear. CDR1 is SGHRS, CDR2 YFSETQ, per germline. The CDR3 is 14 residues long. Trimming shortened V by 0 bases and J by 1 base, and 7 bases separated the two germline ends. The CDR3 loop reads CASSLGAGNTEAFF. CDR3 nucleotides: TGCGCCAGCAGCTTGGGGGCCGGGAACACTGAAGCTTTCTTT.

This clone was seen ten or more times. The CDR3 DNA is TGTGCCAGCTCACCACCGGACAGCCAAATTTTGAACACTGAAGCTTTCTTT. This sequence encodes CASSPPDSQILNTEAFF. The chain uses TRBV18 and TRBJ1-1; the D gene is possibly TRBD1 (6 bases). The CDR3 length is 17 residues. Germline CDR1 is KGHSH and CDR2 is LQKENI. The V gene lost 0 bases and the J gene lost 0 bases, with 14 bases spanning the gap.